These 10 T cell receptor beta chains came from one sample sequenced in a study of blood T cell repertoires in COVID-19. Measured with immunoSEQ multiplex PCR; TCRdb has only the in-frame clones, and not every one. Here the sample spans about 310,000 clones, under 90% being singletons. The sequenced sample was PBMCs or T cells enriched from blood (not recorded which). Every receptor here comes from a young woman who had recovered from COVID-19.

This clone was seen once. CDR3 residues: CASSSGGGTQYF. For the CDR3, the DNA is TGTGCGTCGAGTAGCGGGGGAGGGACCCAGTACTTC. The chain recombines TRBV3-1 (or the pseudogene TRBV3-2) with TRBJ2-5; 9 bases are shared with TRBD2. CDR3 size: 12 residues. Germline CDR1 reads LGHDT; CDR2 reads YNNKEL (reference sequence).

V gene TRBV6-2 or TRBV6-3 combines with J gene TRBJ2-1; D remains unclear. The CDR3 runs 15 residues. The V and J ends lost 5 bases and 10 bases respectively, with 21 bases between them. Germline lookup yields CDR1 MNHEY and CDR2 SVGEGT. CDR3 sequence: CASSIAARQQKEQFF. CDR3 coding DNA: TGTGCCAGCAGTATTGCGGCAAGGCAGCAGAAGGAGCAGTTCTTC.

Regarding this clone: At one end, the junction sequence differs from germline, possibly due to a read error. This chain uses TRBV12-3 or TRBV12-4 with TRBJ1-2, with D possibly TRBD1 on 6 matching bases. The CDR3 is 11 residues long. CDR3 coding DNA: TGTGCCAGCAGTTTGGTACAGGGCCGTTCCTTC. It yields the protein CASSLVQGRSF.

The J gene is TRBJ2-5, the V gene TRBV7-6; no reliable D call. Germline V gene lookup returns CDR1 SGHVS and CDR2 FNYEAQ. The CDR3 length is 16 residues. Trimming took off 1 base at V and 4 bases at J, with 16 bases between the two ends. The CDR3 bases are TGTGCCAGCAGCTTAGGCGTTCAGGTGTGGGCAGAGACCCAGTACTTC. Translated, it gives CASSLGVQVWAETQYF. The entire variable domain, with the rest obtained from reference TRBV7-6 and TRBJ2-5, is as follows: GAGVSQSPRYKVTKRGQDVALRCDPISGHVSLYWYRQALGQGPEFLTYFNYEAQQDKSGLPNDRFSAERPEGSISTLTIQRTEQRDSAMYRCASSLGVQVWAETQYFGPGTRLLVL.

V is TRBV7-9 and J is TRBJ2-7; D perhaps matches TRBD2 (5 bases). Per the germline V gene, CDR1 is SEHNR and CDR2 is FQNEAQ (reference sequence). V was pared by 1 base and J by 9 bases, with 13 bases between. The CDR3 runs 13 residues. The CDR3 region is CASSLGAAAGQYF. In nucleotides, the CDR3 is TGTGCCAGCAGCTTAGGAGCGGCCGCAGGGCAGTACTTC.

The chain couples TRBV18 to TRBJ1-2; D is uncertain. Germline CDR1 reads KGHSH; CDR2 reads LQKENI. V gave up 0 bases and J gave up 4 bases, with 9 bases separating them. There are 14 residues in the CDR3. CDR3 coding DNA: TGTGCCAGCTCACCACCGTCACAGCCCTATGGCTACACCTTC. This gives the protein CASSPPSQPYGYTF.

The chain has TRBV18 and TRBJ1-2, with 7 bases identical to TRBD1. Per the germline V gene, CDR1 is KGHSH and CDR2 is LQKENI. The trim removed 3 bases at V and 6 bases at J, leaving 7 bases unmatched. There are 14 residues in the CDR3. CDR3 protein: CASSPMEGADGYTF. CDR3 nucleotide sequence: TGTGCCAGCTCACCGATGGAGGGGGCTGATGGCTACACCTTC.

The gene calls are TRBV12-5 and TRBJ1-5; 7 bases agree with TRBD1. Trimming removed 0 bases from V and 0 bases from J; junction bases left unmatched: 5. There are 17 residues in the CDR3. Germline CDR1 reads LGHNT; CDR2 reads FRNRAP. The CDR3 loop reads CASGLVTGQPSNQPQHF. The DNA for the CDR3 is TGTGCTAGTGGTTTGGTCACGGGACAGCCTAGCAATCAGCCCCAGCATTTT.

This chain links TRBV6-2 or TRBV6-3 with TRBJ1-5; D possibly corresponds to TRBD1 (6 bases). Per germline, CDR1 MNHEY and CDR2 SVGEGT. The germline V and J ends were trimmed by 2 bases and 6 bases, with 14 bases remaining between them. The CDR3 is 15 amino acids. Here the CDR3 DNA reads TGTGCCAGCAGTTACGGGTCGGGGGGGCCTCAGCCCCAGCATTTT. It yields the protein CASSYGSGGPQPQHF.

J is TRBJ2-3 and V is TRBV29-1; possibly TRBD2 for D (5 bases). CDR3 size: 12 residues. The V gene lost 4 bases and the J gene lost 4 bases, with 9 bases spanning the gap. Per germline, CDR1 SQVTM and CDR2 ANQGSEA. CDR3 sequence: CSVVGVADTQYF. CDR3 coding DNA: TGCAGCGTTGTCGGGGTCGCAGATACGCAGTATTTT.